This passage covers 27 T cell receptor beta chains from one sample sequenced in a study of OX40 agonist ivuxolimab in advanced cancers. TCRdb's table, derived via immunoSEQ multiplex PCR, lists solely in-frame clones and lacks some. Of roughly 90,000 clones in the sample, 75% to 95% were seen once. Sequences were derived from CD4+ or CD8+ T cells sorted from blood, sampled in a trial of the OX40 agonist ivuxolimab. These receptors were obtained from an adult with an advanced solid tumor such as melanoma, head and neck, liver or kidney cancer.

V is TRBV28 and J is TRBJ2-7; D perhaps matches TRBD2 (6 bases). CDR1 and CDR2 from the germline V gene are MDHEN and SYDVKM. This CDR3 is built from 16 residues. The V end was cut by 1 base, the J end by 2 bases, with 15 bases between. CDR3 amino acids: CASSLFLSGSAYEQYF. For the CDR3, the DNA is TGTGCCAGCAGTTTATTCCTTAGCGGATCAGCCTACGAGCAGTACTTC.

The J gene is TRBJ2-3, the V gene TRBV5-1, with TRBD2 matching over 12 bases. Germline trimming cut 1 base from V and 5 bases from J; bases unmatched to any gene: 2. CDR1 is SGHRS and CDR2 is YFSETQ in the germline V gene. The CDR3 is made up of 15 amino acids. The CDR3, as DNA: TGCGCCAGCAGCTTGTTACTAGCGGGAGGAGATACGCAGTATTTT. Amino acid sequence: CASSLLLAGGDTQYF. The entire variable domain, with the rest obtained from reference TRBV5-1 and TRBJ2-3, is as follows: KAGVTQTPRYLIKTRGQQVTLSCSPISGHRSVSWYQQTPGQGLQFLFEYFSETQRNKGNFPGRFSGRQFSNSRSEMNVSTLELGDSALYLCASSLLLAGGDTQYFGPGTRLTVL.

This chain links TRBV23-1 with TRBJ2-7; 8 bases agree with TRBD2. TRBV23-1 is given ORF status, its function remaining uncertain. V was clipped by 3 bases and J by 2 bases; unmatched bases: 3. The CDR3 is 14 amino acids. CDR3 region: CASSQTSDTYEQYF. The DNA of the CDR3 is TGCGCCAGCAGTCAGACTAGCGACACCTACGAGCAGTACTTC.

This chain joins TRBV6-6 and TRBJ2-7; TRBD2 might be the D (5 bases). Germline V lookup: CDR1 MNHNY, CDR2 SVGAGI (reference sequence). V was shortened by 4 bases and J by 5 bases, with 15 bases between the two germline ends. The CDR3 covers 14 residues. The CDR3 nucleotides are TGTGCCAGCAGTTCCCCAGCGGTTATCGACGAGCAGTACTTC. As protein: CASSSPAVIDEQYF.

As regards this clone: One end of the junction varies from germline; a read error may be responsible. The CDR3 sequence is CTSAPGQGSYEQYF. The DNA for the CDR3 is TGTACCAGCGCTCCGGGACAGGGGTCCTACGAGCAGTACTTC. V is TRBV2 and J is TRBJ2-7; TRBD1 agrees at 10 bases. The CDR3 extends over 14 amino acids. Per the germline V gene, CDR1 is SNHLY and CDR2 is FYNNEI.

The sample holds one count of this clone. The V call is TRBV2, the J call TRBJ2-3; D is possibly TRBD1 or TRBD2 (6 bases each). The CDR3 runs 16 residues. The germline CDR1 and CDR2 sequences are SNHLY and FYNNEI. With 0 bases removed from V and 2 bases from J, the gap between germline ends came to 12 bases. The CDR3 spells CASSEAKGGSTDTQYF. DNA of the CDR3: TGTGCCAGCAGTGAAGCGAAAGGGGGGTCCACAGATACGCAGTATTTT.

This chain uses TRBV7-9 with TRBJ2-5, with TRBD1 as a possible D gene (6 bases). V lost 6 bases and J lost 1, with 18 bases in between. This CDR3 has 16 amino acids. Germline V gene sequence: CDR1 SEHNR, CDR2 FQNEAQ (reference sequence). CDR3 DNA: TGTGCCAGCAGGAGATCTTCAGGGGCGGGCCAAGAGACCCAGTACTTC. Its protein product is CASRRSSGAGQETQYF.

This clone was recorded only once. The rearrangement joins TRBV14 to TRBJ1-1; D is possibly TRBD1 (5 bases). This CDR3 is 18 amino acids long. From germline, CDR1 is SGHDN and CDR2 FVKESK. With 3 bases removed from V and 2 bases from J, the gap between germline ends came to 22 bases. CDR3 amino acids: CASSQNRQTRDPNTEAFF. DNA of the CDR3: TGTGCCAGCAGCCAGAATAGACAGACGCGGGACCCAAACACTGAAGCTTTCTTT.

The chain uses TRBV28 and TRBJ2-2; D may match TRBD1 or TRBD2 (5 bases each). Per germline, CDR1 MDHEN and CDR2 SYDVKM. V dropped 10 bases and J dropped 6 bases, with 18 bases sitting between them. CDR3 size: 14 residues. The CDR3 sequence is CAIPGTQNAGELFF. DNA for the CDR3: TGTGCCATCCCGGGGACCCAAAACGCCGGGGAGCTGTTTTTT.

The V and J genes are TRBV7-3 and TRBJ2-1, with unresolved D. Germline CDR1 reads SGHTA; CDR2 reads FQGTGA. V was cut by 0 bases and J by 5 bases, with 8 bases left in between. CDR3 length: 14 amino acids. The CDR3 bases are TGTGCCAGCAGCTTAACCCCTCGGAACAATGAGCAGTTCTTC. This gives the protein CASSLTPRNNEQFF.

The chain recombines TRBV29-1 with TRBJ2-5; no clear D gene. The germline gives CDR1 SQVTM, CDR2 ANQGSEA. With 4 bases removed from V and 5 bases from J, the gap between germline ends came to 8 bases. The CDR3 extends over 11 amino acids. CDR3 amino acids: CSVAREETQYF. CDR3 DNA: TGCAGCGTTGCCCGAGAGGAGACCCAGTACTTC.

CDR3 sequence (DNA): TGTGCCAGCAGCCGTGCGGAGCAGTACTTC. It codes for CASSRAEQYF. The chain is built from TRBV28 and TRBJ2-7; D remains unclear. V lost 6 bases and J lost 7, with 7 bases in between. The CDR3 sequence is 10 residues long. Germline V gene lookup returns CDR1 MDHEN and CDR2 SYDVKM. Supplemented by reference TRBV28 and TRBJ2-7, the full variable domain reads DVKVTQSSRYLVKRTGEKVFLECVQDMDHENMFWYRQDPGLGLRLIYFSYDVKMKEKGDIPEGYSVSREKKERFSLILESASTNQTSMYLCASSRAEQYFGPGTRLTVT.

The chain carries TRBV11-3 and TRBJ2-1; no firm D call. CDR3 length: 14 residues. CDR1 and CDR2 from the germline V gene are SGHNT and YENEEA. V gave up 2 bases and J gave up 6 bases, with 11 bases separating them. The CDR3 DNA is TGTGCCAGCAGCTTAAGCTCTACGAGCAATGAGCAGTTCTTC. As protein: CASSLSSTSNEQFF.

V is TRBV7-3 and J is TRBJ1-2, with D maybe TRBD1 (6 bases). The germline V gene has CDR1 SGHTA and CDR2 FQGTGA. CDR3 size: 14 residues. Trimming left V 5 bases short and J 4 bases short, with 14 bases between. The CDR3 is CASSGQGLLYGYTF. The CDR3 DNA is TGTGCCAGCAGCGGTCAGGGGCTACTCTATGGCTACACCTTC.

The chain employs TRBV5-6 and TRBJ2-3; 9 bases agree with TRBD2. V lost 0 bases and J lost 1; bases outside the gene matches: 0. CDR3 size: 15 residues. CDR1 and CDR2 from the germline V gene are SGHDT and YYEEEE. The CDR3 loop reads CASSLGLAGTDTQYF. The CDR3 coding sequence is TGTGCCAGCAGCTTGGGACTAGCGGGCACAGATACGCAGTATTTT.

V gene TRBV4-1 combines with J gene TRBJ2-5, with D tentatively TRBD2 (5 bases). Per the germline V gene, CDR1 is MGHRA and CDR2 is YSYEKL. V was clipped by 4 bases and J by 4 bases, with 22 bases between them. CDR3 length: 17 amino acids. CDR3 nucleotides: TGCGCCAGCAGCCCTCACGATAGTGCGGGCCTCCTAGAGACCCAGTACTTC. Translated, it gives CASSPHDSAGLLETQYF.

The chain carries TRBV28 and TRBJ1-5; 10 nucleotides agree with TRBD1. Losses at the gene ends were 5 bases for V and 5 bases for J; bases not matched to a gene: 9. In germline, CDR1 is MDHEN, CDR2 SYDVKM. The CDR3 consists of 16 residues. For the CDR3, the DNA is TGTGCCAGCAGTCCGTTTGGGACAGGGGAAGATCAGCCCCAGCATTTT. Its protein product is CASSPFGTGEDQPQHF.

Notes on this clone: A junction end diverges from the germline sequence, so it may reflect a read error. The chain's CDR3 is CAAGGGFTEAFF. The CDR3 DNA reads as TGCGCGGCAGGGGGGGGATTCACTGAAGCTTTCTTT. J is TRBJ1-1 and V is TRBV2, with 7 bases matching TRBD1. This CDR3 comprises 12 residues. The germline CDR1 and CDR2 sequences are SNHLY and FYNNEI.

The chain couples TRBV18 to TRBJ2-1; 10 bases are shared with TRBD1. Germline trimming cut 1 base from V and 8 bases from J; bases unmatched to any gene: 2. Per germline, CDR1 KGHSH and CDR2 LQKENI. The CDR3 is 14 amino acids. CDR3 protein: CASSPRDRGDEQFF. CDR3 nucleotides: TGTGCCAGCTCACCACGGGACAGGGGCGATGAGCAGTTCTTC.

V and J are TRBV4-2 and TRBJ2-7, with D possibly matching TRBD1 (5 bases). Trimming took 6 bases from V and 3 from J, leaving 15 bases between them. The length of the CDR3 is 14 residues. In germline, CDR1 is LGHNA, CDR2 YNFKEQ. CDR3 DNA: TGTGCCAGCAGAAAAGGCCGAGACAGCTACGAGCAGTACTTC. It is translated as CASRKGRDSYEQYF.

The V and J genes are TRBV12-5 and TRBJ1-3; D is unclear. V gave up 1 base and J gave up 0 bases, with 7 bases separating them. The CDR3 totals 15 residues. The germline V gene has CDR1 LGHNT and CDR2 FRNRAP. This CDR3 reads CASGLGQLSGNTIYF. In nucleotides, the CDR3 is TGTGCTAGTGGTTTGGGACAACTCTCTGGAAACACCATATATTTT.

This chain joins TRBV6-6 and TRBJ2-1, with D perhaps matching TRBD1 or TRBD2 (6 bases each). V gave up 6 bases and J gave up 7 bases, with 13 bases separating them. The length of the CDR3 is 13 residues. Germline CDR1 MNHNY, CDR2 SVGAGI (reference sequence). The CDR3 reads CASRTGAGNEQFF. The CDR3 DNA reads TGTGCCAGCAGAACGGGGGCAGGGAATGAGCAGTTCTTC.

V usage is TRBV27 and J usage is TRBJ1-5; D gene unclear. The germline CDR1 and CDR2 sequences are MNHEY and SMNVEV (reference sequence). The V end was cut by 2 bases, the J end by 2 bases, with 7 bases between. The CDR3 runs to 14 residues. CDR3 DNA: TGTGCCAGCAGTTTAGCACAAGGCAATCAGCCCCAGCATTTT. Translating it yields CASSLAQGNQPQHF.

The rearrangement uses TRBV27 and TRBJ1-1, with TRBD1 as a possible D gene (5 bases). The CDR3 extends over 16 amino acids. Germline V CDR1 and CDR2: MNHEY, SMNVEV (reference sequence). The germline V and J ends were trimmed by 5 bases and 5 bases, with 21 bases remaining between them. As DNA, the CDR3 is TGTGCCAGCAGTCTAAGGTCAAAATGGGGGGAAACTGAAGCTTTCTTT. This translates into CASSLRSKWGETEAFF.

The rearrangement uses TRBV18 and TRBJ1-5; D gene unclear. Germline CDR1 reads KGHSH; CDR2 reads LQKENI. The CDR3 extends over 12 amino acids. V gave up 2 bases and J gave up 4 bases, with 3 bases separating them. CDR3 nucleotide sequence: TGTGCCAGCTCACCAGAGAATCAGCCCCAGCATTTT. Translated, it gives CASSPENQPQHF.

The CDR3 sequence is CASSLGGRVGYGYTF. The CDR3 coding sequence is TGTGCCAGCAGCTTAGGTGGCAGGGTGGGCTATGGCTACACCTTC. The chain couples TRBV13 to TRBJ1-2; maybe TRBD1 (5 bases). Between the trimmed V and J ends, which lost 0 bases and 4 bases, there was a span of 12 bases. Germline CDR1 PRHDT, CDR2 FYEKMQ (reference sequence). The CDR3 totals 15 residues.

CDR3 DNA: TGTGCCAGCAGCGTAGAGGAGACCTCAGGGTCCTACGAGCAGTACTTC. Protein product: CASSVEETSGSYEQYF. The chain links TRBV9 to TRBJ2-7; a weak D match, TRBD1 (5 bases). CDR3 length equals 16 residues. From germline, CDR1 is SGDLS and CDR2 YYNGEE. V was cut by 0 bases and J by 1 base, with 14 bases left in between.